What follows are 17 T cell receptor beta chains derived from one specimen sequenced in a study of early T cells in non-severe SARS-CoV-2 infection. Using its own MiXCR run on the 5' RACE reads, TCRdb lists one record per CDR3 protein. The sample lists approximately 89,000 distinct CDR3 sequences; over 12% were seen once. The material sequenced was whole blood. These receptors all come from an adult who was a healthcare worker with PCR-confirmed SARS-CoV-2 infection or an uninfected control (not recorded which).

The chain links TRBV28 to TRBJ2-1, with D uncertain. The CDR3 totals 12 residues. Trimming shortened V by 0 bases and J by 4 bases, and 1 base separated the two germline ends. In germline, CDR1 is MDHEN, CDR2 SYDVKM. The CDR3 region is CASSLWYNEQFF. Here the CDR3 DNA reads TGTGCCAGCAGTTTATGGTACAATGAGCAGTTCTTC.

This clonotype appeared a few times. This chain uses TRBV3-1 with TRBJ2-1, with 9 bases lining up with TRBD1. The CDR3 sequence is 13 residues long. CDR1 is LGHDT, CDR2 YNNKEL, per germline (reference sequence). The V segment lost 6 bases and the J segment 8 bases; nucleotides outside the gene matches: 5. The CDR3 nucleotides read TGTGCCAGCAGTCGGACAGGGGAAGATGAGCAGTTCTTC. This sequence encodes CASSRTGEDEQFF.

In its sample, this clonotype was seen many times. This sequence joins TRBV27 and TRBJ2-7; D is unresolved. V lost 3 bases and J 2 bases, leaving 8 bases between the germline ends. Germline V lookup: CDR1 MNHEY, CDR2 SMNVEV (reference sequence). The CDR3 sequence is 13 residues long. CDR3 DNA: TGTGCCAGCAGTTTGGGCGGAACCTACGAGCAGTACTTC. Its translation: CASSLGGTYEQYF.

This clonotype came up many times. The J gene is TRBJ2-7, the V gene TRBV20-1, with no clear D. The CDR3 spans 13 residues. Looked up from germline, CDR1 is DFQATT and CDR2 is SNEGSKA (reference sequence). V shed 0 bases and J shed 5 bases, with 11 bases lying between them. The chain's CDR3 is CSARDGSRDEQYF. CDR3 DNA: TGCAGTGCTAGAGATGGTTCCCGGGACGAGCAGTACTTC.

This chain's CDR3 is CSGRTSGIVDIYNEQFF. The CDR3 region has the DNA TGCAGCGGTAGGACTAGCGGGATCGTAGATATCTACAATGAGCAGTTCTTC. This chain joins TRBV29-1 and TRBJ2-1, with 12 bases aligning to TRBD2. CDR1 is SQVTM and CDR2 is ANQGSEA in the germline V gene. J gave up 3 bases and V 7 bases, and 13 bases lay outside the gene matches. The CDR3 sequence is 17 residues long.

The V call is TRBV27, the J call TRBJ1-5; TRBD1 matches at 9 bases. This CDR3 is 12 amino acids long. With V trimmed by 8 bases and J by 9 bases, 5 bases remained unmatched. Germline values: CDR1 MNHEY, CDR2 SMNVEV (reference sequence). The CDR3 nucleotides read TGTGCCAGCGGGACAGGGTATGGGCCCCAGCATTTT. This codes for CASGTGYGPQHF.

This clonotype was picked up many times. The gene calls are TRBV3-1 and TRBJ2-7, with TRBD1 as a possible D gene (6 bases). Trimming left V 0 bases short and J 6 bases short, with 9 bases between. This CDR3 has 13 residues. Looked up from germline, CDR1 is LGHDT and CDR2 is YNNKEL (reference sequence). The CDR3 protein is CASSQEGAGEQYF. The CDR3, as DNA: TGTGCCAGCAGCCAAGAGGGGGCGGGCGAGCAGTACTTC.

The genes are TRBV18 and TRBJ2-3; D may match TRBD1 or TRBD2 (5 bases each). From germline, CDR1 is KGHSH and CDR2 LQKENI. The length of the CDR3 is 16 residues. Trimming shortened V by 3 bases and J by 4 bases, and 17 bases separated the two germline ends. CDR3 amino acids: CASSPQEARGADTQYF. The DNA of the CDR3 is TGTGCCAGCTCACCCCAAGAAGCGAGAGGGGCAGATACGCAGTATTTT. Filled out from reference TRBV18 and TRBJ2-3, the complete variable domain reads NAGVMQNPRHLVRRRGQEARLRCSPMKGHSHVYWYRQLPEEGLKFMVYLQKENIIDESGMPKERFSAEFPKEGPSILRIQQVVRGDSAAYFCASSPQEARGADTQYFGPGTRLTVL.

The chain has TRBV7-6 and TRBJ1-6, with a possible D match to TRBD1 (5 bases). Per germline, CDR1 SGHVS and CDR2 FNYEAQ. V lost 1 base and J 6 bases, leaving 10 bases between the germline ends. The CDR3 is 15 residues long. The CDR3 here is CASSLDWGGNSPLHF. CDR3 nucleotide sequence: TGTGCCAGCAGCTTAGATTGGGGGGGTAATTCACCCCTCCACTTT.

V and J are TRBV19 and TRBJ2-1; the D gene is possibly TRBD2 (5 bases). This CDR3 is built from 13 residues. Trimming removed 6 bases from V and 4 bases from J, with 10 bases in between. Germline lookup yields CDR1 LNHDA and CDR2 SQIVND (reference sequence). CDR3 loop: CASSVGMYNEQFF. The CDR3 coding sequence is TGTGCCAGTAGCGTCGGGATGTACAATGAGCAGTTCTTC.

This sequence joins TRBV7-2 and TRBJ2-7; 10 bases align to TRBD2. The CDR3 runs 14 residues. The V segment lost 3 bases and the J segment 3 bases; nucleotides outside the gene matches: 2. Germline CDR1 SGHTA, CDR2 FQGNSA. CDR3 coding DNA: TGTGCCAGCAGCTTTCTAGCGGGAGACTACGAGCAGTACTTC. Its protein product is CASSFLAGDYEQYF.

The chain links TRBV10-3 to TRBJ1-2; D remains unclear. This CDR3 region has 14 residues. The germline CDR1 and CDR2 sequences are ENHRY and SYGVKD. V gave up 6 bases and J gave up 6 bases, with 17 bases separating them. This chain's CDR3 is CAIRTLVAGDGYTF. The CDR3 DNA reads as TGTGCCATCAGAACTCTAGTTGCCGGGGATGGCTACACCTTC.

This clonotype occurred many times. CDR3 in DNA: TGTGCCAGCTCCAGGGGCAGATACACTGAAGCTTTCTTT. Translated, it gives CASSRGRYTEAFF. The genes are TRBV21-1 and TRBJ1-1; the table's D call of TRBD1 was not tested on the DNA. TRBV21-1 is termed a pseudogene. This CDR3 comprises 13 residues.

This clonotype was recorded many times. The V and J genes are TRBV7-9 and TRBJ1-5; D ambiguous. Per germline, CDR1 SEHNR and CDR2 FQNEAQ (reference sequence). The CDR3 is 14 residues long. With 3 bases removed from V and 2 bases from J, the gap between germline ends came to 8 bases. The chain's CDR3 is CASSFGQGNQPQHF. In DNA, the CDR3 is TGTGCCAGCAGCTTTGGCCAGGGCAATCAGCCCCAGCATTTT.

Ten or more counts support this clonotype. The V and J genes are TRBV7-8 and TRBJ1-4; the D is unclear. CDR3 length: 14 amino acids. The V gene lost 5 bases and the J gene lost 5 bases, with 12 bases spanning the gap. CDR1 is SGHVS and CDR2 is FQNEAQ in the germline V gene. In DNA, the CDR3 is TGTGCCAGCAGCACACAGCTCGCGAATGAAAAACTGTTTTTT. It encodes CASSTQLANEKLFF.

This clonotype was seen only a few times. The chain recombines TRBV11-2 with TRBJ2-1, with 8 bases that match TRBD1. Germline lookup yields CDR1 SGHAT and CDR2 FQNNGV. The CDR3 totals 16 residues. After removal of 4 bases from V and 9 bases from J, the junction contained 14 bases not matched to a gene. The CDR3 sequence is CASSSSRTGPLGEQFF. Written as DNA, the CDR3 is TGTGCCAGCAGCTCCTCACGGACAGGGCCCCTGGGTGAGCAGTTCTTC.

The table lists this clonotype with many counts. V usage is TRBV2 and J usage is TRBJ1-3; D remains ambiguous. The CDR3 spans 12 residues. The germline gives CDR1 SNHLY, CDR2 FYNNEI. Trimming took 9 bases from V and 4 from J, leaving 10 bases between them. CDR3 residues: CASKGNGNTIYF. CDR3 coding DNA: TGTGCCAGTAAAGGGAACGGAAACACCATATATTTT.